A selection of T cell receptor beta chains follows, all from one sample in a study of cytomegalovirus exposure and HLA in healthy donors. Clones were sequenced by immunoSEQ multiplex PCR, and TCRdb holds only the in-frame ones, with some missing. The top ten hold 2.5% to 3.5% of the sample, which has roughly 170,000 clones, about 80% seen once. Material: PBMCs. The receptors derive from a woman between 18 and 29 years old in good health and CMV-seropositive. The CDR3 runs from the conserved cysteine through the conserved F or W. Each record gives: clone size, V gene, CDR3 protein. A clone size is listed for some rows: how often the clone was seen (once, few, many), or a class if it is expanded.

>NA|TRBV19
CASTGQPNTGELFF
>NA|TRBV27
CASSLAFGGREETQYF
>NA|TRBV6-1
CASSVLGSQRTDTQYF
>NA|TRBV5-1
CASSFRGQGVASAFF
>NA|TRBV28
CASLTGFSDEAFF
>NA|TRBV28
CASSFTTYRLEQYF
>NA|TRBV5-4
CASSLGTGAREEQFF
>few|TRBV19
CASIPSHATDTQYF
>NA|TRBV6-6
CASSPGGYTF
>NA|TRBV4-3
CASSHGDRKNSPLHF